This T cell receptor (beta chain) was retrieved from a study of cytomegalovirus exposure and HLA in healthy donors. The study's findings and limits: According to a subsequent analysis, TCR clusters from the first cohort were inclined to appear together in the roughly 120 validation repertoires.

With respect to this clone: The antigen is not known.

This CDR3 contains 14 residues. Germline CDR1 reads LNHDA; CDR2 reads SQIVND (reference sequence). Trimming removed 5 bases from V and 0 bases from J, with 11 bases in between. Assay: immunoSEQ multiplex PCR; the TCRdb copy retains only in-frame clones and omits some. This table has some 170,000 clones, 70% to 90% appearing once. The J gene is TRBJ2-7, the V gene TRBV19, with D possibly being TRBD1 (5 bases). Sequencing was performed on PBMCs. The clonotype originates from a man aged 30 to 45 in good health and CMV-seropositive. The CDR3 DNA reads as TGTGCCAGTAGTTTGGCAGGGATCTCCTACGAGCAGTACTTC. It yields the protein CASSLAGISYEQYF.